Shown below are 30 T cell receptor beta chains from a single sample sequenced in a study of blood T cell repertoires in COVID-19. This table comes from immunoSEQ multiplex PCR, and its TCRdb copy is limited to in-frame clones, with some not included. The profile shows 110,000 or so clones, roughly 81% of them singletons. The material sequenced was peripheral blood. The source of these receptors is a man in his forties with acute or convalescent COVID-19.

The chain joins TRBV29-1 to TRBJ2-2, with 9 bases matching TRBD1. The junction had 3 bases not matched to a gene; V was cut back by 4 bases and J by 3 bases. CDR1 is SQVTM, CDR2 ANQGSEA, per germline. The CDR3 totals 14 residues. CDR3 amino acids: CSVGRDRDTGELFF. As DNA, the CDR3 is TGCAGCGTTGGACGGGACAGGGACACCGGGGAGCTGTTTTTT.

This clone has just a few counts. V gene TRBV6-5 combines with J gene TRBJ1-4; D possibly corresponds to TRBD1 (6 bases). The CDR3 is made up of 13 amino acids. The V end lost 1 base, the J end lost 8 bases, and 8 bases lay between the germline ends. CDR1 and CDR2 (germline): MNHEY, SVGAGI. DNA of the CDR3: TGTGCCAGCAGTTACTGGCAGGGGGAAAAACTGTTTTTT. Residues: CASSYWQGEKLFF.

This chain uses TRBV28 with TRBJ2-7; 9 nucleotides agree with TRBD1. The V and J ends lost 3 bases and 0 bases, in that order; junction bases with no gene match: 9. The CDR3 runs 17 residues. Per germline, CDR1 MDHEN and CDR2 SYDVKM. CDR3 amino acids: CASSFSGTGPHSYEQYF. The DNA for the CDR3 is TGTGCCAGCAGTTTCTCTGGGACAGGGCCACACTCCTACGAGCAGTACTTC.

The rearrangement links TRBV27 to TRBJ2-7; D is perhaps TRBD1 (6 bases). The V gene lost 3 bases and the J gene lost 2 bases, with 8 bases spanning the gap. Germline lookup yields CDR1 MNHEY and CDR2 SMNVEV (reference sequence). The length of the CDR3 is 13 residues. The CDR3 protein is CASSFRGTYEQYF. The CDR3 DNA follows: TGTGCCAGCAGTTTCAGGGGAACCTACGAGCAGTACTTC.

Note on this clone: The sample holds other DNA sequences that translate to the same CDR3. This chain joins TRBV9 and TRBJ2-1; TRBD2 aligns across 10 bases. Germline V gene sequence: CDR1 SGDLS, CDR2 YYNGEE. V lost 0 bases and J lost 3; bases outside the gene matches: 0. The CDR3 runs 15 residues. The CDR3 DNA reads TGTGCCAGCAGCGTAGGACTAGCGGGCTACAATGAGCAGTTCTTC. Translation gives CASSVGLAGYNEQFF.

This clone came up a few times. The chain has TRBV4-1 and TRBJ1-3; perhaps TRBD1 as D (5 bases). With 3 bases removed from V and 0 bases from J, the gap between germline ends came to 24 bases. The CDR3 sequence is 20 residues long. The germline V gene has CDR1 MGHRA and CDR2 YSYEKL. CDR3: CASSHPRIGAIADSGNTIYF. In DNA, the CDR3 is TGCGCCAGCAGCCACCCCCGGATAGGGGCCATCGCTGACTCTGGAAACACCATATATTTT.

The table lists this clone with a few counts. The chain is built from TRBV27 and TRBJ1-1; TRBD1 matches 8 bases. J gave up 6 bases and V 8 bases, and 11 bases lay outside the gene matches. CDR1 is MNHEY, CDR2 SMNVEV, per germline (reference sequence). The CDR3 runs 14 residues. The CDR3 loop reads CASRLSRQGSEAFF. CDR3 sequence (DNA): TGTGCCAGCCGACTTTCAAGACAGGGGTCTGAAGCTTTCTTT.

The chain joins TRBV4-1 to TRBJ1-6, with D unclear. The ends were cut back, 9 bases at V and 1 base at J, with 10 bases in the middle. Germline CDR1 MGHRA, CDR2 YSYEKL. The CDR3 spans 14 residues. CDR3 loop: CASMSGSYNSPLHF. CDR3 DNA: TGCGCCAGTATGTCGGGGTCCTATAATTCACCCCTCCACTTT.

The chain employs TRBV5-6 and TRBJ2-7; no clear D. The length of the CDR3 is 13 residues. Germline CDR1 reads SGHDT; CDR2 reads YYEEEE. V shed 1 base and J shed 5 bases, with 10 bases lying between them. This CDR3 reads CASSLPAFDEQYF. CDR3 in DNA: TGTGCCAGCAGCTTGCCAGCGTTCGACGAGCAGTACTTC.

This clone came up a few times. J is TRBJ2-7 and V is TRBV30; 7 nucleotides agree with TRBD1. Losses at the gene ends were 1 base for V and 4 bases for J; bases not matched to a gene: 13. Germline assignment: CDR1 GTSNPN and CDR2 SVGIG (reference sequence). There are 16 residues in the CDR3. Here the CDR3 DNA reads TGTGCCTGGAGTGGCTCGTATCCCGGGACAGATTACGAGCAGTACTTC. Translation: CAWSGSYPGTDYEQYF.

The rearrangement uses TRBV30 and TRBJ1-5; D might be TRBD1 (6 bases). Germline V lookup: CDR1 GTSNPN, CDR2 SVGIG (reference sequence). The V and J ends lost 2 bases and 4 bases respectively, with 9 bases between them. The CDR3 runs to 13 residues. CDR3 residues: CAWSLQGNQPQHF. The CDR3 coding sequence is TGTGCCTGGAGTCTACAGGGAAATCAGCCCCAGCATTTT.

This clone has just one count. The sample holds other DNA sequences that translate to the same CDR3. The J gene is TRBJ2-7, the V gene TRBV24-1; D unresolved. The CDR3 is 12 amino acids. The V and J ends lost 4 bases and 0 bases respectively, with 3 bases between them. In germline, CDR1 is KGHDR, CDR2 SFDVKD. Here the CDR3 reads CATSDSSYEQYF. The CDR3 DNA sequence: TGTGCCACCAGTGACAGCTCCTACGAGCAGTACTTC.

The J gene is TRBJ1-3, the V gene TRBV2, with 8 positions matching TRBD1. The CDR3 runs 16 residues. The germline gives CDR1 SNHLY, CDR2 FYNNEI. Trimming cost V 4 bases and J 2 bases; bases outside gene matches: 7. The CDR3: CASSGPGGHAGNTIYF. The CDR3 DNA is TGTGCCAGCAGTGGGCCAGGGGGCCATGCTGGAAACACCATATATTTT.

The rearrangement joins TRBV12-3 or TRBV12-4 to TRBJ2-1; D is unresolved. The CDR3 loop spans 13 amino acids. V lost 1 base and J lost 10, with 11 bases in between. This chain's CDR3 is CASSLVLPKEQFF. For the CDR3, the DNA is TGTGCCAGCAGTTTAGTACTCCCCAAGGAGCAGTTCTTC.

The chain links TRBV21-1 to TRBJ2-7; the table's D call TRBD1 went unverified against the DNA. TRBV21-1 is a pseudogene segment. The CDR3 runs to 15 residues. CDR3 bases: TGTGCCAGCAGCAAATACAGCCAGGAAATCTACGAGCAGTACTTC. Amino acid sequence: CASSKYSQEIYEQYF.

The V call is TRBV6-1, the J call TRBJ2-3; 7 bases match TRBD2. CDR3 length: 15 amino acids. Germline V gene sequence: CDR1 MNHNS, CDR2 SASEGT. Unmatched junction bases numbered 12, after V lost 10 bases and J lost 2 bases. The CDR3 coding sequence is TGTGCCATCAGAAGGAGCGGGACCTTCACAGATACGCAGTATTTT. Its translation is CAIRRSGTFTDTQYF.

This sequence joins TRBV27 and TRBJ2-7; D remains unclear. V was cut by 0 bases and J by 6 bases, with 9 bases left in between. Germline CDR1 MNHEY, CDR2 SMNVEV (reference sequence). The CDR3 spans 13 residues. For the CDR3, the DNA is TGTGCCAGCAGTTTATCCCGCGGTTCCGAGCAGTACTTC. Translating gives CASSLSRGSEQYF.

V is TRBV30 and J is TRBJ1-1; 10 bases align to TRBD1. Germline V gene sequence: CDR1 GTSNPN, CDR2 SVGIG (reference sequence). Trimming took 0 bases from V and 5 from J; bases not matched to a gene: 6. The CDR3 has 15 residues. The CDR3 region is CAWSVTGQGETEAFF. As DNA, the CDR3 is TGTGCCTGGAGTGTAACTGGACAGGGGGAGACTGAAGCTTTCTTT.

J is TRBJ2-5 and V is TRBV9; possibly TRBD1 for D (5 bases). The CDR3 covers 15 residues. Germline lookup yields CDR1 SGDLS and CDR2 YYNGEE. V shed 1 base and J shed 2 bases, with 12 bases lying between them. The CDR3 bases are TGTGCCAGCAGCGTATTCGGACACAAGCAAGAGACCCAGTACTTC. This translates into CASSVFGHKQETQYF.

This clone was counted only a few times. This sequence joins TRBV30 and TRBJ2-7; tentatively, D is TRBD2 (5 bases). The CDR3 spans 12 residues. Germline V CDR1 and CDR2: GTSNPN, SVGIG (reference sequence). V lost 3 bases and J lost 0, with 6 bases in between. CDR3 DNA sequence: TGTGCCTGGAGAGGGAGCTCCTACGAGCAGTACTTC. It encodes CAWRGSSYEQYF.

This clone was observed a handful of times. The V and J genes are TRBV7-9 and TRBJ1-1, with TRBD1 matching over 8 bases. Trimming cost V 4 bases and J 6 bases; bases outside gene matches: 1. This CDR3 has 12 amino acids. CDR1 and CDR2 from the germline V gene are SEHNR and FQNEAQ (reference sequence). The CDR3 DNA sequence: TGTGCCAGCAGCTACAGGGGGGCTGAAGCTTTCTTT. Its protein is CASSYRGAEAFF.

The chain couples TRBV5-6 to TRBJ2-2; TRBD1 is a possible D gene (6 bases). V was cut by 2 bases and J by 4 bases, with 9 bases left in between. The germline V gene encodes CDR1 SGHDT and CDR2 YYEEEE. CDR3 size: 14 residues. This CDR3 reads CASSFLQGTGELFF. Written as DNA, the CDR3 is TGTGCCAGCAGCTTCCTACAGGGCACCGGGGAGCTGTTTTTT. The variable domain in full, with the rest retrieved from reference TRBV5-6 and TRBJ2-2, is DAGVTQSPTHLIKTRGQQVTLRCSPKSGHDTVSWYQQALGQGPQFIFQYYEEEERQRGNFPDRFSGHQFPNYSSELNVNALLLGDSALYLCASSFLQGTGELFFGEGSRLTVL.

The genes are TRBV6-5 and TRBJ2-5, with 8 positions matching TRBD2. Germline V gene sequence: CDR1 MNHEY, CDR2 SVGAGI. V shed 7 bases and J 4 bases; nucleotides not matched to a gene: 5. The CDR3 spans 13 residues. In DNA, the CDR3 is TGTGCCAGCAATCGGGGGGGGCTAGAGACCCAGTACTTC. This translates into CASNRGGLETQYF.

CDR3 nucleotide sequence: TGTGCCAGCAGTCGCAAAGGACAGGCGAGCTCCTACGAGCAGTACTTC. Its translation: CASSRKGQASSYEQYF. The chain carries TRBV27 and TRBJ2-7, with 7 bases lining up with TRBD1. Per germline, CDR1 MNHEY and CDR2 SMNVEV (reference sequence). CDR3 length: 16 amino acids. J lost 0 bases, V lost 5 bases, and 10 bases had no gene match.

This rearrangement joins TRBV29-1 to TRBJ1-6, with D hard to call. V lost 5 bases and J lost 6, with 11 bases in between. Germline V gene data show CDR1 as SQVTM and CDR2 as ANQGSEA. The CDR3 has 13 amino acids. This CDR3 reads CSVRDSGNSPLHF. Here the CDR3 DNA reads TGCAGCGTTCGGGATTCGGGTAATTCACCCCTCCACTTT.

The chain links TRBV5-4 to TRBJ1-2; 9 positions agree with TRBD1. CDR3 length: 15 amino acids. The trim removed 5 bases at V and 3 bases at J, leaving 8 bases unmatched. Per the germline V gene, CDR1 is SGHNT and CDR2 is YYREEE (reference sequence). This CDR3 is CASRGRQGVDYGYTF. DNA of the CDR3: TGTGCCAGCAGGGGGAGACAGGGGGTCGACTATGGCTACACCTTC.

V and J are TRBV14 and TRBJ2-7; D is possibly TRBD1 (6 bases). V lost 0 bases and J 0 bases, leaving 12 bases between the germline ends. The V gene's germline CDR1 is SGHDN and CDR2 FVKESK. The CDR3 totals 16 residues. The CDR3 loop is CASSQDRGRDSYEQYF. In DNA form, the CDR3 reads TGTGCCAGCAGCCAAGACAGGGGACGAGACTCCTACGAGCAGTACTTC.

The rearrangement uses TRBV6-1 and TRBJ2-7; weak D call: TRBD1 (6 bases). The CDR3 has 15 residues. Between the trimmed V and J ends, which lost 2 bases and 4 bases, there was a span of 15 bases. The germline V gene has CDR1 MNHNS and CDR2 SASEGT. The CDR3 is CASSERQGTGYEQYF. The CDR3 DNA reads as TGTGCCAGCAGTGAAAGGCAGGGGACGGGGTACGAGCAGTACTTC.

The V and J genes are TRBV18 and TRBJ1-4; TRBD1 matches 7 bases. The V gene's germline CDR1 is KGHSH and CDR2 LQKENI. The CDR3 totals 14 residues. V gave up 3 bases and J gave up 6 bases; unmatched junction bases: 4. The CDR3 spells CASSPRDSDEKLFF. The CDR3 DNA reads TGTGCCAGCTCACCCAGGGACAGCGATGAAAAACTGTTTTTT.

J is TRBJ1-2 and V is TRBV29-1; D is perhaps TRBD1 (5 bases). Germline CDR1 and CDR2: SQVTM and ANQGSEA. V lost 1 base and J 3 bases, leaving 15 bases between the germline ends. The CDR3 extends over 15 amino acids. The CDR3 is CSVEGGGTGYYGYTF. As DNA, the CDR3 is TGCAGCGTTGAAGGTGGTGGGACTGGGTACTATGGCTACACCTTC. The full variable domain, its missing parts supplied by reference TRBV29-1 and TRBJ1-2, is SAVISQKPSRDICQRGTSLTIQCQVDSQVTMMFWYRQQPGQSLTLIATANQGSEATYESGFVIDKFPISRPNLTFSTLTVSNMSPEDSSIYLCSVEGGGTGYYGYTFGSGTRLTVV.